This T cell receptor (beta chain) was recovered during a study of radiotherapy plus CTLA-4 blockade in lung cancer. The study's findings and limits: After radiotherapy and ipilimumab, tumor-derived clones expanded in peripheral blood. The best prediction of response reportedly came from early blood T cell clone dynamics, with interferon-beta.

This clone was seen a single time. Its antigen is not identified. Germline V gene data show CDR1 as SGHAT and CDR2 as FQDESV (reference sequence). The V gene lost 1 base and the J gene lost 0 bases, with 10 bases spanning the gap. The CDR3 has 16 residues. Some clones are missing from TCRdb's copy, which holds only in-frame ones; the method was immunoSEQ multiplex PCR. Among more than 75,000 clones listed, approximately 80% were seen once. The receptor comes from a human donor with non-small cell lung cancer that progressed on radiotherapy plus ipilimumab. This specimen consisted of peripheral blood, obtained from a patient treated with radiotherapy plus ipilimumab. V gene TRBV11-1 combines with J gene TRBJ2-1, with a weak D call TRBD2 (6 bases). CDR3 loop: CASSLVRGSSYNEQFF. In DNA, the CDR3 is TGTGCCAGCAGCTTAGTCCGGGGGAGCTCCTACAATGAGCAGTTCTTC.